Reported below is one TCR beta chain. This record belongs to a study of blood T cell repertoires in COVID-19. Study-wide context: Samples came from the United States, Italy and Spain, spanning acute and convalescent COVID-19. Nucleic acid was either cDNA or gDNA, and it came from T cells, B-cell-depleted T cells, or PBMCs.

Original methodology: Researchers report that nucleated cell counts were estimated from reference gene primer amplification. Some clones are missing from TCRdb's copy, which holds only in-frame ones; the method was immunoSEQ multiplex PCR. For V, J and clone size, that table is used; D and trimming come from the DNA. The sample contains nearly 110,000 clones, roughly 88% of which appear only once. Germline V gene sequence: CDR1 MNHNY, CDR2 SVGAGI (reference sequence). The CDR3 contains 15 residues. The ends were cut back, 7 bases at V and 7 bases at J, with 19 bases in the middle. This sequence was found in a man in his fifties with active or convalescent COVID-19. The gene calls are TRBV6-6 and TRBJ1-4, with D possibly TRBD1 on 6 matching bases. The sequencing sample was made of peripheral blood. The CDR3 reads CASTYGNREIEKLFF. The CDR3 DNA is TGTGCCAGCACCTACGGGAACAGGGAGATTGAAAAACTGTTTTTT.